A selection of T cell receptor beta chains follows, all from one sample in a study of OX40 agonist ivuxolimab in advanced cancers. The repertoire was sequenced with immunoSEQ multiplex PCR; TCRdb's copy has only in-frame clones and lacks some. The sample comprises roughly 80,000 clones, 87% of which are singletons, and roughly 6.3% rests with the top ten. The sequencing here drew on CD4+ or CD8+ T cells sorted from blood, taken in a trial of the OX40 agonist ivuxolimab. All receptors derive from an adult with an advanced solid tumor such as melanoma, head and neck, liver or kidney cancer. Both conserved end residues are part of each CDR3. A D gene is named only where the DNA matches it firmly.

V gene	J gene	D gene	CDR3 protein	CDR3 DNA
TRBV6-5	TRBJ2-3	TRBD1	CASSYFGQGTDTQYF	TGTGCCAGCAGTTACTTCGGACAGGGAACAGATACGCAGTATTTT
TRBV6-1	TRBJ2-6	.	CASSEGRGRGANVLTF	TGTGCCAGCAGTGAAGGGCGGGGTCGTGGGGCCAACGTCCTGACTTTC
TRBV2	TRBJ2-1	TRBD2	CASRERTSGYNEQFF	TGTGCCAGCAGAGAGAGGACTAGCGGCTACAATGAGCAGTTCTTC
TRBV6-1	TRBJ1-2	.	CASTREFSLGYTF	TGTGCCAGCACCAGGGAATTTAGTTTGGGCTACACCTTC
TRBV20-1	TRBJ2-1	.	CSASLDEQFF	TGCAGTGCTAGTCTCGATGAGCAGTTCTTC
TRBV28	TRBJ2-7	.	CASSFAGLHYEQYF	TGTGCCAGCAGTTTCGCGGGACTTCACTACGAGCAGTACTTC
TRBV18	TRBJ1-3	.	CASSPSTMSSGNTIYF	TGTGCCAGCTCACCCTCCACTATGAGCTCTGGAAACACCATATATTTT
TRBV10-3	TRBJ1-6	.	CAISESDRDSPLHF	TGTGCCATCAGTGAGTCGGACCGAGATTCACCCCTCCACTTT
TRBV7-2	TRBJ2-5	.	CASSLAPWSGETQYF	TGTGCCAGCAGCTTAGCGCCGTGGAGTGGGGAGACCCAGTACTTC
TRBV14	TRBJ2-7	TRBD2	CASSPLRGVRDSYEQYF	TGTGCCAGCAGCCCCCTCCGGGGGGTGCGGGACTCCTACGAGCAGTACTTC
TRBV5-1	TRBJ2-7	.	CASSPVGSSYEQYF	TGCGCCAGCAGCCCGGTGGGGTCATCCTACGAGCAGTACTTC
TRBV4-1	TRBJ2-3	TRBD1	CASSQVPGTGSTDTQYF	TGCGCCAGCAGCCAAGTTCCGGGGACAGGGAGCACAGATACGCAGTATTTT